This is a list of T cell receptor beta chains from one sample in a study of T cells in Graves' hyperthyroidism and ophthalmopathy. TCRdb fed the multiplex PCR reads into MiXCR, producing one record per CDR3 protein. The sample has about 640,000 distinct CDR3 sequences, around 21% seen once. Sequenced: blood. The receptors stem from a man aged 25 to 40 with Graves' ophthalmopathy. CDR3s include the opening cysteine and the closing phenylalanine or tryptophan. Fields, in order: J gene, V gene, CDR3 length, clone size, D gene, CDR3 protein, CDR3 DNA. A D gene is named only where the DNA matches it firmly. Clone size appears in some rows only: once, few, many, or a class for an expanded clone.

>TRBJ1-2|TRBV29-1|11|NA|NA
CSVDSRNGYTF
TGCAGCGTTGATTCGAGGAATGGCTACACCTTC
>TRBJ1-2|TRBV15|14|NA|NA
CATSRDGAFYGYTF
TGTGCCACCAGCAGAGATGGGGCTTTCTATGGCTACACCTTC
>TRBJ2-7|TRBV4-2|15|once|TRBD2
CASARLAGGSYEQYF
TGTGCCAGCGCTCGACTAGCGGGGGGCTCCTACGAGCAGTACTTC
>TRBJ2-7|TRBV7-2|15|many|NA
CASSLARGRVYEQYF
TGTGCCAGCAGCTTAGCCCGCGGAAGAGTCTACGAGCAGTACTTC
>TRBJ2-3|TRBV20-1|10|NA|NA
CSAEREAQYF
TGCAGTGCTGAGAGAGAGGCGCAGTATTTT
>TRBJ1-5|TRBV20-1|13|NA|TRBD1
CSAWTGGVQPQHF
TGCAGTGCTTGGACAGGGGGCGTTCAGCCCCAGCATTTT
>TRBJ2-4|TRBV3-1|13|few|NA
CASSLTGSNFQYF
TGTGCCAGCAGCCTGACGGGGAGCAACTTTCAGTACTTC
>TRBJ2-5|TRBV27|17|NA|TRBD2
CASRGTSGRARWETQYF
TGTGCCAGCAGGGGGACTAGCGGGAGGGCCCGATGGGAGACCCAGTACTTC
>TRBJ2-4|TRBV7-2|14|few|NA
CASSLGYRENIQYF
TGTGCCAGCAGCTTAGGGTACAGAGAGAACATTCAGTACTTC
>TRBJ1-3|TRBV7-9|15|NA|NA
CASSIPRGSGNTIYF
TGTGCCAGCAGCATACCCCGGGGTAGTGGAAACACCATATATTTT
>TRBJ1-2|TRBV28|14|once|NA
CASSVPQGYHGYTF
TGTGCCAGCAGCGTCCCGCAGGGCTACCATGGCTACACCTTC
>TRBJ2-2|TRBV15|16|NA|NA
CATRNPDEDWSGELFF
TGTGCCACCAGAAACCCCGATGAAGATTGGTCCGGGGAGCTGTTTTTT
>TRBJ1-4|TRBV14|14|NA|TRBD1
CASSHRGLQEKLFF
TGTGCCAGCAGTCACAGGGGGCTCCAAGAAAAACTGTTTTTT
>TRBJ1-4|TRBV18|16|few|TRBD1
CASSPIPDRAGEKLFF
TGTGCCAGCTCACCGATCCCGGACAGGGCAGGAGAAAAACTGTTTTTT
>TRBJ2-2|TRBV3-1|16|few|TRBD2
CASSQSGAGGPGELFF
TGTGCCAGCAGCCAATCCGGAGCGGGAGGGCCCGGGGAGCTGTTTTTT
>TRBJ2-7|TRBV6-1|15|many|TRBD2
CASSPEVAGRYEQYF
TGTGCCAGCAGCCCCGAGGTAGCGGGGCGATACGAGCAGTACTTC
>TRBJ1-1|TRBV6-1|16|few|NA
CASSDLLSRGGTEAFF
TGTGCCAGCAGTGATTTATTGTCCAGGGGAGGGACTGAAGCTTTCTTT
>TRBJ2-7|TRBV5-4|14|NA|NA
CASSVTGVSYEQYF
TGTGCCAGCAGCGTAACAGGAGTCTCCTACGAGCAGTACTTC
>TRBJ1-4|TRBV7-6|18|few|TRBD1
CASSAGQGGLVSNEKLFF
TGTGCCAGCAGCGCAGGACAGGGGGGCCTAGTTTCTAATGAAAAACTGTTTTTT
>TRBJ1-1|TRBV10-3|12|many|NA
CAISLGGAEAFF
TGTGCCATCAGCCTGGGGGGGGCTGAAGCTTTCTTT
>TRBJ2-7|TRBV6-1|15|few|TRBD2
CASRGTSGTSYEQYF
TGTGCCAGCAGGGGGACTAGCGGAACCTCCTACGAGCAGTACTTC
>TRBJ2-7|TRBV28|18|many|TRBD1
CASSFPTGGLSLSYEQYF
TGTGCCAGCAGTTTCCCCACAGGGGGCCTATCTCTATCCTACGAGCAGTACTTC
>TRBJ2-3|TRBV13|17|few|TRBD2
CASSSSPTSGSTDTQYF
TGTGCCAGCAGCTCCTCACCCACTAGCGGGAGTACAGATACGCAGTATTTT
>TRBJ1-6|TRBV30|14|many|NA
CAWSVPSQNSPLHF
TGTGCCTGGAGTGTGCCCTCGCAGAATTCACCCCTCCACTTT
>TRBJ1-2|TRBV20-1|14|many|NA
CSAKGRGRSRGYTF
TGCAGTGCTAAAGGCAGAGGAAGATCGAGGGGCTACACCTTC
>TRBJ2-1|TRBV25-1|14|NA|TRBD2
CASGLAETYNEQFF
TGTGCCAGCGGACTAGCGGAAACTTACAATGAGCAGTTCTTC
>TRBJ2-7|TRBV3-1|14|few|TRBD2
CASSQRGLVSEQYF
TGTGCCAGCAGTCAGCGGGGACTAGTCTCCGAGCAGTACTTC
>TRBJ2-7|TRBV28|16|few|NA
CASSPPGRRIAIEQYF
TGTGCCAGCAGTCCCCCCGGTAGACGGATAGCCATCGAGCAGTACTTC
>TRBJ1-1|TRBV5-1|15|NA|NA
CASSLGWRLDTEAFF
TGCGCCAGCAGCTTGGGGTGGCGCTTGGACACTGAAGCTTTCTTT
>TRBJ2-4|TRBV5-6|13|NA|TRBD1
CASRPTGGNIQYF
TGTGCCAGCCGACCGACAGGGGGGAACATTCAGTACTTC
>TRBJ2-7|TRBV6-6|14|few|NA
CASSYSEGLYEQYF
TGTGCCAGCAGTTACTCCGAGGGGCTCTACGAGCAGTACTTC
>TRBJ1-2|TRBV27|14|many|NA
CASSSPRVRGGYTF
TGTGCCAGCAGTTCTCCCCGGGTTCGAGGAGGCTACACCTTC
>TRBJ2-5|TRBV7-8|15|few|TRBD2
CASSAAGGSLETQYF
TGTGCCAGCAGCGCCGCGGGCGGGAGTTTAGAGACCCAGTACTTC
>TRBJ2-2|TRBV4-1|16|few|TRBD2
CASSPAGLAGAGELFF
TGCGCCAGCAGCCCAGCGGGACTAGCGGGAGCCGGGGAGCTGTTTTTT
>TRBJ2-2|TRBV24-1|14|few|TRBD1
CATSGTGGPGELFF
TGTGCCACCAGTGGGACAGGGGGCCCCGGGGAGCTGTTTTTT
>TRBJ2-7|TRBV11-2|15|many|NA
CASSPVGEPSYEQYF
TGTGCCAGCAGCCCGGTCGGGGAGCCCTCCTACGAGCAGTACTTC
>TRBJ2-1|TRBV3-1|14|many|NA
CASSLEGSRNEQFF
TGTGCCAGCAGCCTTGAAGGGAGTAGGAATGAGCAGTTCTTC
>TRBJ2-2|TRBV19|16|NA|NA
CASSTQGGMNTGELFF
TGTGCCAGTAGTACCCAGGGGGGGATGAACACCGGGGAGCTGTTTTTT
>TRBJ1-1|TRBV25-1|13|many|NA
CASCGGFNTEAFF
TGTGCCAGCTGCGGAGGGTTTAACACTGAAGCTTTCTTT
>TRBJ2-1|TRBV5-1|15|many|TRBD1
CASSSGTAFGNEQFF
TGCGCCAGCAGCTCCGGGACAGCCTTCGGCAATGAGCAGTTCTTC
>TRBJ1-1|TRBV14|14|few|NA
CASSQVRGNTEAFF
TGTGCCAGCAGCCAAGTCAGGGGGAACACTGAAGCTTTCTTT
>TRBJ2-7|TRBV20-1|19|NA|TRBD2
CSARPIAGGTLTSSYEQYF
TGCAGTGCTAGACCCATTGCGGGAGGTACACTCACGAGCTCCTACGAGCAGTACTTC